This T cell receptor beta chain comes out of a study of CD8 T cells in Susac syndrome (dated by TCRdb to the late 2010s). The study in broad terms: Whether CD8+ T cell activation and differentiation in Susac syndrome was antigen driven was tested using repertoire sequencing. General findings and caveats noted by the study authors: The number of individuals in the TCR sequencing and HLA analysis was acknowledged as relatively small.

The CDR1 and CDR2 encoded by the germline V gene are LGHNA and YSLEER. V gives up 0 bases and J gives up 1 base, and the segment between their germline ends measures 6 bases. The CDR3 goes from the cysteine to the phenylalanine over 14 residues. Just CDR3 DNA is preserved here, 42 bases in frame from base 1. This clonotype was seen once. The antigen this receptor binds is unknown. Base qualities are missing; no much larger clone stands one base away. A single read is weak support. Peripheral blood CD8+ and CD4+ T cells from healthy donors, Susac syndrome patients and multiple sclerosis patients were profiled by high-throughput TCR beta sequencing. Healthy donors were age- and sex-matched controls. CD8+ TEMRA cells were enriched by FACS, while bulk CD8+ and CD4+ T cells were purified by magnetic negative isolation. Blood was drawn into EDTA tubes, processed within 24 hours, and PBMCs were isolated by density gradient centrifugation. PBMCs intended for TCR sequencing were cryopreserved in liquid nitrogen and were subsequently thawed in a 37 degrees C water bath. Purity of sorted or isolated CD4+, CD8+ and CD8+ TEMRA cells was at least 90%.

RNA was extracted using the RNeasy kit, and about 0.45 to 1 microgram was reverse transcribed with random hexamers. The immunoSEQ multiplex PCR assay, which covers 54 Vbeta and 13 Jbeta segments, was used to amplify TCR beta CDR3 regions. To correct PCR amplification bias, a synthetic template baseline was used for both primer optimization and computational correction. Per the original workflow: Reads were annotated to V, D and J genes according to IMGT and were analyzed with immunoSEQ Analyzer, with only productive sequences retained. To calculate clonality, Shannon entropy was normalized by log2 of the number of productive unique sequences and then subtracted from one. For each patient and control, public and private clones were evaluated among the 100 most prevalent clones. Clones were defined as Susac-specific if absent from the healthy and MS cohorts, from more than 900 published viral clones and from other ImmuneACCESS disease sequences. TCRdb reprocessed the public reads (quality trimming at Q25 with fastp, clone calling with MiXCR) and kept in-frame beta chains. Each CDR3 protein gets just one entry, which takes the most common genes and DNA from the rows behind it. These V and J calls rely on TCRdb rather than the paper's analysis. Within this sample are roughly 150,000 distinct CDR3 sequences, with about 91% of them counted one time only. The leading ten clones occupy around 0.079% of the sample.

The TCR sequence derives from a human donor in good health. The rearranged segments are TRBV4-3 and TRBJ2-5, with the D gene uncertain. Sequences were obtained from CD4+ T cells from PBMCs. At the DNA level, the sequence is TGCGCCAGCAGCCAAGATCGGGCCCAAGAGACCCAGTACTTC. This encodes CASSQDRAQETQYF.